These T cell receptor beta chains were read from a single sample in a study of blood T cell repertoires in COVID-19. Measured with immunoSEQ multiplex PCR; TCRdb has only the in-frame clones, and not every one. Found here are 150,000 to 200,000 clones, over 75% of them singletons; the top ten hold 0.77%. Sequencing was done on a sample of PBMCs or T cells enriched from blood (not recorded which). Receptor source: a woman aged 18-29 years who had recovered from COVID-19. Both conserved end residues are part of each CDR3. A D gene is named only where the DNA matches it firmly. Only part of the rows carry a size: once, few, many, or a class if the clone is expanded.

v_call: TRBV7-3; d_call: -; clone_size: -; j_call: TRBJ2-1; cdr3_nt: TGTGCCAGCAGCTTAACTGCACTAGAGTCTGGTGAGCAGTTCTTC; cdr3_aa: CASSLTALESGEQFF
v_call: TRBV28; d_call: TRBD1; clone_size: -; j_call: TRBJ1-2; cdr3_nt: TGTGCCAGCAGTGCCGGGGACAGGGGACACTATGGCTACACCTTC; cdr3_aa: CASSAGDRGHYGYTF
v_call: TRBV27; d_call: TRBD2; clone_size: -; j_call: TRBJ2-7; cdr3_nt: TGTGCCAGCAGTTTACTAGCGGGAACCCACGAGCAGTACTTC; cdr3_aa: CASSLLAGTHEQYF
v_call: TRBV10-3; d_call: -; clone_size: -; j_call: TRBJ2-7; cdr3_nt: TGTGCCATCCTAGACCCTACCCTGGGGCCTCTCTACGAGCAGTACTTC; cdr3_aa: CAILDPTLGPLYEQYF
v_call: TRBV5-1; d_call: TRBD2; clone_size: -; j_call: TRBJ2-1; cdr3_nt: TGCGCCAGCAGACCGGGACTAGCGGCCTACAATGAGCAGTTCTTC; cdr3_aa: CASRPGLAAYNEQFF
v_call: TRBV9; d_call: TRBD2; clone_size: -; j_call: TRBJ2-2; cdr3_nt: TGTGCCAGCAGCGCCCTCAACGGGAGGCGGGCCGGGGAGCTGTTTTTT; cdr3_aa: CASSALNGRRAGELFF
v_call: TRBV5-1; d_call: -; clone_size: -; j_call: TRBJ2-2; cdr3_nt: TGCGCCAGCAGCTTTAGCGTCGGGGAGCTGTTTTTT; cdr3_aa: CASSFSVGELFF
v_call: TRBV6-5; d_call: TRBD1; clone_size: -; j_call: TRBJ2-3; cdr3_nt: TGTGCCAGCAATCCGGACAGGAGCACAGATACGCAGTATTTT; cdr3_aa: CASNPDRSTDTQYF
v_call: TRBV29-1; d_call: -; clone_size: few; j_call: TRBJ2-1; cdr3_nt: TGCAGCGTTGAAGACCGCCGGAGGGGTTATGAGCAGTTCTTC; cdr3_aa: CSVEDRRRGYEQFF
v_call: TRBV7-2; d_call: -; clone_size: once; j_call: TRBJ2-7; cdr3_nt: TGTGCCAGCAGCATAAACCCAGGGGCGGCCTACGAGCAGTACTTC; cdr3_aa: CASSINPGAAYEQYF
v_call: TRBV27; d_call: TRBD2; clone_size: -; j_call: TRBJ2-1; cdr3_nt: TGTGCCAGCAGTGGTGGTGCTAGCGGGATAGGGGAGCAGTTCTTC; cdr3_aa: CASSGGASGIGEQFF
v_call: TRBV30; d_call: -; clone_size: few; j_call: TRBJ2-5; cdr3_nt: TGTGCCTGGAACAGACAAATAGAGGAGACCCAGTACTTC; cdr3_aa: CAWNRQIEETQYF
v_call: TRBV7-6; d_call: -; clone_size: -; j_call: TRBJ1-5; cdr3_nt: TGTGCCAGCAGCTTAGCCAGTGGTCAGCCCCAGCATTTT; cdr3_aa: CASSLASGQPQHF
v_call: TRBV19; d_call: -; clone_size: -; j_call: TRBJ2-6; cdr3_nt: TGTGCCAGTAGCCGAGGGGGGGCCAACGTCCTGACTTTC; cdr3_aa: CASSRGGANVLTF
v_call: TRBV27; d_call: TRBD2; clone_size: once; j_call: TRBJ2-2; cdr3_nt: TGTGCCAGCAGCCAAACGGTGGCTAGCGGGAGGGATAGGTACACCGGGGAGCTGTTTTTT; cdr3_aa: CASSQTVASGRDRYTGELFF